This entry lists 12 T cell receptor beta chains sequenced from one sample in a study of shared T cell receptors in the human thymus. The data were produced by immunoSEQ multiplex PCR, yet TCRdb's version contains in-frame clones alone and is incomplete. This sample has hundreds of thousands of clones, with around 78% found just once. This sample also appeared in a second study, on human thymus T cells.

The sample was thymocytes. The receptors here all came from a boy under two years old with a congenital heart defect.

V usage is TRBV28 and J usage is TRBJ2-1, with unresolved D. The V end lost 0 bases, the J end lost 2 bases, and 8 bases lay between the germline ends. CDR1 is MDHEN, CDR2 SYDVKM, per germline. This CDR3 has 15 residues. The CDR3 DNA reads TGTGCCAGCAGTTTATGGGGCAGACCCTACAATGAGCAGTTCTTC. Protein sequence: CASSLWGRPYNEQFF.

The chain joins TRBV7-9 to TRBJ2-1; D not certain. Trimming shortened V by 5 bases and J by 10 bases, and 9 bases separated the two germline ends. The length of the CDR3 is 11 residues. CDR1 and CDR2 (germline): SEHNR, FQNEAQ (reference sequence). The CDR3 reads CASSPLLEQFF. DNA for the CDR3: TGTGCCAGCAGCCCCCTCCTGGAGCAGTTCTTC.

In DNA, the CDR3 is TGTGCCAGCAGCCCGGGACTAGCGGGATTCGTTCAAGAGACCCAGTACTTC. Protein sequence: CASSPGLAGFVQETQYF. This sequence joins TRBV7-8 and TRBJ2-5; 13 nucleotides match TRBD2. In germline, CDR1 is SGHVS, CDR2 FQNEAQ. The CDR3 consists of 17 residues. V gave up 5 bases and J gave up 2 bases; unmatched junction bases: 8.

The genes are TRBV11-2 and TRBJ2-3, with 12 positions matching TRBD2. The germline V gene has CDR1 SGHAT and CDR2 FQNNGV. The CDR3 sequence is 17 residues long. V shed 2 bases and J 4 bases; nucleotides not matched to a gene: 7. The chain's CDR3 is CASSLPLTSGSPDTQYF. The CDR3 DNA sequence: TGTGCCAGCAGCTTACCCTTGACTAGCGGGAGTCCAGATACGCAGTATTTT.

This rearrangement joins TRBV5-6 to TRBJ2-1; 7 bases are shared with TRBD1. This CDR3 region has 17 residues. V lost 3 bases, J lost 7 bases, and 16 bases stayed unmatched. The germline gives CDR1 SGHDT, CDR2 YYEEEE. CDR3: CASSWAGLTGPGNEQFF. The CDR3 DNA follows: TGTGCCAGCAGCTGGGCCGGTTTGACAGGGCCCGGGAATGAGCAGTTCTTC.

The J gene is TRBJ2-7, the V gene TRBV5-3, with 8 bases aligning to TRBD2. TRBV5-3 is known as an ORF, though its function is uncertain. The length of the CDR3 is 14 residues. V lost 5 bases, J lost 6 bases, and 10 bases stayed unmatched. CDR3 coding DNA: TGTGCCAGAAGGGGAACTAGCGGTACTGTCGAGCAGTACTTC. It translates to CARRGTSGTVEQYF.

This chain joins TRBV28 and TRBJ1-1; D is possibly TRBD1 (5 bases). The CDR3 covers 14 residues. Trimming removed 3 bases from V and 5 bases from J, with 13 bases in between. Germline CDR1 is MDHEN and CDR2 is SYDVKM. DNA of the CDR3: TGTGCCAGCAGTTTCGAAGGGGAGGATACTGAAGCTTTCTTT. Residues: CASSFEGEDTEAFF.

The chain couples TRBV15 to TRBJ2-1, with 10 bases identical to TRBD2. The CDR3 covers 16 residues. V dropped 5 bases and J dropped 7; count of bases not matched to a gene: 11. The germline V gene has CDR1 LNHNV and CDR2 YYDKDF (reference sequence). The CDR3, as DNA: TGTGCCACCAGCGACCCGAGCGGGAGGGCCCTAAATGAGCAGTTCTTC. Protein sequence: CATSDPSGRALNEQFF.

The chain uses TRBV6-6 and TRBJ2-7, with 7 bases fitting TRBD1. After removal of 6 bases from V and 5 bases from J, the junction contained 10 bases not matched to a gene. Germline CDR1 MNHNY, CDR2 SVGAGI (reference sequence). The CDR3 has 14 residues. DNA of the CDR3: TGTGCCAGCAGCCCTCCGGACAGGACCCACGAGCAGTACTTC. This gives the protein CASSPPDRTHEQYF.

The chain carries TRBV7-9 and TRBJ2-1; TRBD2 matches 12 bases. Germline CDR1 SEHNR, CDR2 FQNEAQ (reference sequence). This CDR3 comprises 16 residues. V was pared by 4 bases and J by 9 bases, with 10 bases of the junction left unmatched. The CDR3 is CASSSHRLAGASEQFF. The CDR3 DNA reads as TGTGCCAGCAGCTCCCATCGACTAGCGGGAGCGAGTGAGCAGTTCTTC.

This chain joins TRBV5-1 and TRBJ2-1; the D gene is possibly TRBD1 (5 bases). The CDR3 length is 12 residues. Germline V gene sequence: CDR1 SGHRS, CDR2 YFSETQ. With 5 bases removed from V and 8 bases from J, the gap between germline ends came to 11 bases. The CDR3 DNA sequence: TGCGCCAGCAGTGACAGTGTCGATGAGCAGTTCTTC. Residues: CASSDSVDEQFF.

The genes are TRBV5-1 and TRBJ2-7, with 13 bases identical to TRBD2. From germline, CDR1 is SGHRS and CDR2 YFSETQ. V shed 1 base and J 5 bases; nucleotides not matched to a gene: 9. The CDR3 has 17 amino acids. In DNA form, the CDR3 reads TGCGCCAGCAGCTTGTGCCCCAGGACTAGCGGGAGCCACGAGCAGTACTTC. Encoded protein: CASSLCPRTSGSHEQYF.